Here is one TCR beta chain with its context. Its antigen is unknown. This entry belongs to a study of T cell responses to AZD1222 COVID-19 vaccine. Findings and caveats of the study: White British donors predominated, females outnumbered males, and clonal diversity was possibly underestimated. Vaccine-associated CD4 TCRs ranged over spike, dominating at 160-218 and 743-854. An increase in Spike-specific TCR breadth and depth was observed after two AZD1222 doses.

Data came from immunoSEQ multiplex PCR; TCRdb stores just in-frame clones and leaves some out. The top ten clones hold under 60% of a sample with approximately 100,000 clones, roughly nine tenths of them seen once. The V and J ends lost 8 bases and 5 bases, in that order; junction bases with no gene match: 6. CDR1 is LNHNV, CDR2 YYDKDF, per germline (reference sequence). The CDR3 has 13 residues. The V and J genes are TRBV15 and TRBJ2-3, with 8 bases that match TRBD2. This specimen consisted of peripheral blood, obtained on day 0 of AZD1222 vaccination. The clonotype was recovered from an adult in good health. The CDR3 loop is CATPGRAIDTQYF. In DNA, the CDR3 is TGTGCCACCCCCGGGAGGGCCATAGATACGCAGTATTTT. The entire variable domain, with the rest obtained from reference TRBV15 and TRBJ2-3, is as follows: DAMVIQNPRYQVTQFGKPVTLSCSQTLNHNVMYWYQQKSSQAPKLLFHYYDKDFNNEADTPDNFQSRRPNTSFCFLDIRSPGLGDTAMYLCATPGRAIDTQYFGPGTRLTVL.